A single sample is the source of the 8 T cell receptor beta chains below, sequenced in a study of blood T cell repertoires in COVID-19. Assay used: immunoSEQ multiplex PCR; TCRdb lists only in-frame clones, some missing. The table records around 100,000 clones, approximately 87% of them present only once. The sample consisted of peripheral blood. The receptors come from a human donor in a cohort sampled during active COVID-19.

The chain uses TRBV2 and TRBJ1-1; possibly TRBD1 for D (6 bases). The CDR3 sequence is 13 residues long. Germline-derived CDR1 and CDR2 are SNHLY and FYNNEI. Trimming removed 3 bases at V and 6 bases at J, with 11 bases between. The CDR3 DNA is TGTGCCAGCAGTGACAGGGGCGTCTCTGAAGCTTTCTTT. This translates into CASSDRGVSEAFF.

Here the CDR3 reads CASSLDGSRADTQYF. CDR3 DNA sequence: TGTGCCAGCAGCTTAGACGGGAGCAGGGCAGATACGCAGTATTTT. V is TRBV7-8 and J is TRBJ2-3; D may be TRBD2 (6 bases). Trimming cost V 1 base and J 4 bases, with 12 bases left between them. This CDR3 comprises 15 residues. From germline, CDR1 is SGHVS and CDR2 FQNEAQ.

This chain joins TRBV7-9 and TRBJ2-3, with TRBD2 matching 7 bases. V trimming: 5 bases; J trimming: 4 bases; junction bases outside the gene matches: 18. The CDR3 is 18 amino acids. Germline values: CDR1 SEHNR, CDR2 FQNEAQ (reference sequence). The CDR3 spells CASSPTFVVGEGPDTQYF. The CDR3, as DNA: TGTGCCAGCAGCCCGACGTTTGTGGTGGGGGAGGGTCCAGATACGCAGTATTTT.

CDR3 loop: CASSLSITYEQYF. The CDR3 DNA follows: TGTGCCAGCAGTTTATCTATAACCTACGAGCAGTACTTC. This chain joins TRBV28 and TRBJ2-7; D unclear. CDR3 length: 13 amino acids. Germline loops: CDR1 MDHEN, CDR2 SYDVKM. V lost 1 base to trimming and J lost 2 bases, with 6 bases between them.

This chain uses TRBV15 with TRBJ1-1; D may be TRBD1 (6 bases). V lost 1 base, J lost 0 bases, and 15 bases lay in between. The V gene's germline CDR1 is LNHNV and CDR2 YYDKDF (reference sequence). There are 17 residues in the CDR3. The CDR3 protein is CATSRGVEGGVNTEAFF. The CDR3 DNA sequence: TGTGCCACCAGCAGAGGGGTCGAAGGGGGTGTGAACACTGAAGCTTTCTTT.

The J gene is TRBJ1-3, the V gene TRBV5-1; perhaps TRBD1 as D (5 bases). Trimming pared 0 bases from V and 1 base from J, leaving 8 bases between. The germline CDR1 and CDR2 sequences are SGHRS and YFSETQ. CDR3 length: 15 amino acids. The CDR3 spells CASSLEGSSGNTIYF. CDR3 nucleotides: TGCGCCAGCAGCTTGGAGGGGTCTTCTGGAAACACCATATATTTT.

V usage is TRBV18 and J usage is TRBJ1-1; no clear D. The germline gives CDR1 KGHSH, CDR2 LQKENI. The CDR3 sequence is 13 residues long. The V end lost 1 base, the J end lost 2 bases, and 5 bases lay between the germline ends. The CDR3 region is CASSPRANTEAFF. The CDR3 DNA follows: TGTGCCAGCTCACCACGAGCTAACACTGAAGCTTTCTTT.

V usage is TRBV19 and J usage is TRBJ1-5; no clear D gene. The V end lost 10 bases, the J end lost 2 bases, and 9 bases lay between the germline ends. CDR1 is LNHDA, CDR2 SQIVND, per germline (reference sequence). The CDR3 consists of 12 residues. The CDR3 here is CATCAGNQPQHF. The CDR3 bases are TGTGCCACCTGCGCCGGCAATCAGCCCCAGCATTTT.